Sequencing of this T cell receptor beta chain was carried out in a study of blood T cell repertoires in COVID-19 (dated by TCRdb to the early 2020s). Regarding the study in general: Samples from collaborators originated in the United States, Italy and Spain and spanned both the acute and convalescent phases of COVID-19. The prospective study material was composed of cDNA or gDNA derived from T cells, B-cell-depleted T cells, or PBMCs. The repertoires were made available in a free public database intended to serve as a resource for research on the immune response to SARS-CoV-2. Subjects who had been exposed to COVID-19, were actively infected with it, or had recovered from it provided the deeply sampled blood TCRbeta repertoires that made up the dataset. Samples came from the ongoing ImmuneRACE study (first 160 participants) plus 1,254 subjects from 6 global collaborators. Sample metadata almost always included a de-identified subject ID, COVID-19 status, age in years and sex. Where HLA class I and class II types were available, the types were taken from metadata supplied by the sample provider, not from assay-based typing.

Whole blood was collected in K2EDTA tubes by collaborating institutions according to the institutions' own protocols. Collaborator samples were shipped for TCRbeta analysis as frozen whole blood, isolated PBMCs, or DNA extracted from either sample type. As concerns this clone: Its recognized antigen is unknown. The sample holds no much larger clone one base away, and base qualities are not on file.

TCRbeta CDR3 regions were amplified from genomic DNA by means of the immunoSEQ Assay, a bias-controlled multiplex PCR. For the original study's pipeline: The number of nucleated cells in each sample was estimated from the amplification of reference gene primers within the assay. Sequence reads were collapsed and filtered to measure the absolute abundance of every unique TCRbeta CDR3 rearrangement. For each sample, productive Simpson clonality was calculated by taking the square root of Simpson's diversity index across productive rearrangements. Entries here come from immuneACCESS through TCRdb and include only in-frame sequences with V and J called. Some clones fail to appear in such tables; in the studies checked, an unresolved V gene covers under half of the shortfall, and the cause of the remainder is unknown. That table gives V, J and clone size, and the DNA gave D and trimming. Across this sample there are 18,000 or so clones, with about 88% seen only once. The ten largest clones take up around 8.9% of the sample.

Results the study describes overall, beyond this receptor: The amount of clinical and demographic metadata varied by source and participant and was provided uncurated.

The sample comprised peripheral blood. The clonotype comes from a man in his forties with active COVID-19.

The encoded CDR3 is CASSQGGDYNQPQHF. The sequenced DNA: TGTGCCAGCAGCCAAGGGGGAGATTACAATCAGCCCCAGCATTTT. The rearrangement joined TRBV14 to TRBJ1-5; there is no confident call for the D gene. Spanning cysteine to phenylalanine, the CDR3 consists of 15 amino acids. This entry keeps only the CDR3 DNA: 45 bases, framed from base 1. CDR1 SGHDN and CDR2 FVKESK were looked up in the germline V gene. The junction shows trimming of 1 base on V and 3 bases on J, plus 10 bases between the germline ends.